This T cell receptor (beta chain) was sequenced during a study of human T cells and chemical hapten exposure. As for the study in general: After 6 days, upper back 0.01% DPC patch tests were scored.

Time point described: patch test 1, 2 weeks after DPC sensitization. Documented treatment: therapeutic diphenylcyclopropenone sensitization with weekly scalp DPC. Findings and caveats of the study: Expanded TCRs produced significantly more large CDR3 similarity clusters than controls did.

TCRdb independently ran MiXCR on the RACE reads; one entry per CDR3 protein. The table has 380,000 or so distinct CDR3 sequences, roughly 5% seen once. This clonotype was seen a handful of times. The antigen is not known. The ends lost 5 bases at V and 6 bases at J; junction bases unmatched: 3. Germline CDR1 reads PRHDT; CDR2 reads FYEKMQ (reference sequence). This CDR3 has 14 amino acids. The V gene is TRBV13, the J gene TRBJ2-3; TRBD1 aligns across 12 bases. The material sequenced was whole blood, taken in connection with sensitization to the hapten diphenylcyclopropenone (DPC). The TCR sequence derives from a woman aged 45-65 years with alopecia areata. Some clones in this sample may be carry-over from other donors' samples. The DNA of the CDR3 is TGTGCCAGCAGCCCCGGGACAGGGGGCGATACGCAGTATTTT. Protein product: CASSPGTGGDTQYF.